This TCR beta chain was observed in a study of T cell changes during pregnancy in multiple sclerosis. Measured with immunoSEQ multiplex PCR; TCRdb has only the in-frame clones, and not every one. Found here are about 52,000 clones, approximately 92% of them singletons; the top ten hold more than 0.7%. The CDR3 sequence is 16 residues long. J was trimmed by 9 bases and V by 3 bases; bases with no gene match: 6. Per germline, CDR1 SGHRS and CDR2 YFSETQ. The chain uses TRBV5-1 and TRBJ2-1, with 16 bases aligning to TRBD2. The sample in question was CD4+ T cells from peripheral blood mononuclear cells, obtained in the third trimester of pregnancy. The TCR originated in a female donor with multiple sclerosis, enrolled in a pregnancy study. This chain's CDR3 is CASSSQGLAGGSEQFF. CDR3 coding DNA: TGCGCCAGCAGCTCTCAGGGACTAGCGGGGGGGAGTGAGCAGTTCTTC.